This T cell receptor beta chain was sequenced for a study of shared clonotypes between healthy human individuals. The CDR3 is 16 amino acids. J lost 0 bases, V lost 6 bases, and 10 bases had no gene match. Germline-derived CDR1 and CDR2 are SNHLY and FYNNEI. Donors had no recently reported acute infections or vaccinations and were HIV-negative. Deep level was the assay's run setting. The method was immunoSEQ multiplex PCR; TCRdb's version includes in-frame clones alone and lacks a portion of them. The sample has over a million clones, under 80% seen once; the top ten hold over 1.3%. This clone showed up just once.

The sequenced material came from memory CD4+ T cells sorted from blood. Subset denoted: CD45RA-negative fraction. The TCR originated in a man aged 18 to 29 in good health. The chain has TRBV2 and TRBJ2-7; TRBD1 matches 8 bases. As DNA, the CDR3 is TGTGCCAGCAGCCCAGTCGGGACAGGCGTCTCCTACGAGCAGTACTTC. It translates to CASSPVGTGVSYEQYF.